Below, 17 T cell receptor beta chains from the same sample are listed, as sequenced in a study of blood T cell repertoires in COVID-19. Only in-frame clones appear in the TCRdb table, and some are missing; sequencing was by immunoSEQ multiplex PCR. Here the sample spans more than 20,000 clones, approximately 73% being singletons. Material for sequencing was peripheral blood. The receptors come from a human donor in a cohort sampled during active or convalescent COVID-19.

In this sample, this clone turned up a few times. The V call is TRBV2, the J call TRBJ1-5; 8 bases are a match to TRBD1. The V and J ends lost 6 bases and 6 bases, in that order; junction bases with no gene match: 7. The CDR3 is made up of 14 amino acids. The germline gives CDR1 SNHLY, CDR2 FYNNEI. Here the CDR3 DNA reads TGTGCCAGCAGGAGAGACAGGGGCGCTCAGCCCCAGCATTTT. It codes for CASRRDRGAQPQHF.

CDR3 sequence: CASSQATSGRPLSSYEQYF. The DNA for the CDR3 is TGTGCCAGCAGCCAAGCGACTAGCGGGAGGCCTCTGAGCTCCTACGAGCAGTACTTC. V is TRBV3-1 (or the pseudogene TRBV3-2) and J is TRBJ2-7; 13 bases are a match to TRBD2. The CDR3 runs to 19 residues. Trimming cost V 1 base and J 0 bases; bases outside gene matches: 9. Per the germline V gene, CDR1 is LGHDT and CDR2 is YNNKEL (reference sequence).

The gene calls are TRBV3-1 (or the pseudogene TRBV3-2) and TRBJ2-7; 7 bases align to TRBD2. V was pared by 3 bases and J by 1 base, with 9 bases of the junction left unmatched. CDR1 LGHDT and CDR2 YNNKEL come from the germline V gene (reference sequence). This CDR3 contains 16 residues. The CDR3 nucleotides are TGTGCCAGCAGCCAGACCGGGGGGTTTCTGTCCTACGAGCAGTACTTC. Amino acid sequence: CASSQTGGFLSYEQYF.

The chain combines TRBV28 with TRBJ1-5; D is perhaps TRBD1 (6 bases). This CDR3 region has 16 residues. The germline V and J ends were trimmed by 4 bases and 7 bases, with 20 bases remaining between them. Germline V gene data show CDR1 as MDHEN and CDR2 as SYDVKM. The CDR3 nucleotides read TGTGCCAGCAGTTGGGGGGGGGCTAGCGGCGGGCAGCCCCAGCATTTT. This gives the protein CASSWGGASGGQPQHF.

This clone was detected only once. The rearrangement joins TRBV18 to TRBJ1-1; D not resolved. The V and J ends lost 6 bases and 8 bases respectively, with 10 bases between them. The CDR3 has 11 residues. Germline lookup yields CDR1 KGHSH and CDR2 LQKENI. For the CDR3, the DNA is TGTGCCAGCTCTCGATGGGAGGAAGCTTTCTTT. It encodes CASSRWEEAFF.

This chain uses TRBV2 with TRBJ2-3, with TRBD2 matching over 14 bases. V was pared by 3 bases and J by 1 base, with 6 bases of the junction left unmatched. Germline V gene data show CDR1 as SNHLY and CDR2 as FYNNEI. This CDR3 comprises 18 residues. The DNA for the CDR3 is TGTGCCAGCAGTGACCCGACTAGCGGGAGGGGTGGCACAGATACGCAGTATTTT. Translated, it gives CASSDPTSGRGGTDTQYF.

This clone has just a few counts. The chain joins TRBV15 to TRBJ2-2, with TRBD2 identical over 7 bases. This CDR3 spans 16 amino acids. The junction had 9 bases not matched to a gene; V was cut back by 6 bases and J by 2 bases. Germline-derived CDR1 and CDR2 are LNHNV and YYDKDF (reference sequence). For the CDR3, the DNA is TGTGCCACCAGGCATCCAGGGAGGGGTAACACCGGGGAGCTGTTTTTT. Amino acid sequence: CATRHPGRGNTGELFF.

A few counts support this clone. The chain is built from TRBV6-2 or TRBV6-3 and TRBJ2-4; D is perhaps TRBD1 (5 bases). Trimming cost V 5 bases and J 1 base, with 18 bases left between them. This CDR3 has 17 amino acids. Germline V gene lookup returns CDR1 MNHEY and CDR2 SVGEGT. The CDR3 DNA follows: TGTGCCAGCAGTGTGCACAGGTCACCGGTGGCCAAAAACATTCAGTACTTC. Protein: CASSVHRSPVAKNIQYF.

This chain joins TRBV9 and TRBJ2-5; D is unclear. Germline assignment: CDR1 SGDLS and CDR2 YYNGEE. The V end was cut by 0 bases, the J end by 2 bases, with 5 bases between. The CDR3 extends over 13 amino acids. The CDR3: CASSVGPQETQYF. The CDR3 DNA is TGTGCCAGCAGCGTAGGGCCGCAAGAGACCCAGTACTTC.

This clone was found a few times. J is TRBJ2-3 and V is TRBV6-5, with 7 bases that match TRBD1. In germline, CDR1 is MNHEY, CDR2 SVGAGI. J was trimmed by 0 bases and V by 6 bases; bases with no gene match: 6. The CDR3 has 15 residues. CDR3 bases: TGTGCCAGCAGCAAACAGGGGTCGAGCACAGATACGCAGTATTTT. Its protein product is CASSKQGSSTDTQYF.

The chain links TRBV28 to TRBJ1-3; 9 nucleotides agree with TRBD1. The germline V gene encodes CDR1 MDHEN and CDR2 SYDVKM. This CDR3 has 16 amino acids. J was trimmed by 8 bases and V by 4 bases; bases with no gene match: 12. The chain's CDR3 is CASSSSSTGGWDTIYF. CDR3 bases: TGTGCCAGCAGTTCCTCTTCGACAGGGGGATGGGACACCATATATTTT. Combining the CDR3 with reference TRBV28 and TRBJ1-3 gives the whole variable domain DVKVTQSSRYLVKRTGEKVFLECVQDMDHENMFWYRQDPGLGLRLIYFSYDVKMKEKGDIPEGYSVSREKKERFSLILESASTNQTSMYLCASSSSSTGGWDTIYFGEGSWLTVV.

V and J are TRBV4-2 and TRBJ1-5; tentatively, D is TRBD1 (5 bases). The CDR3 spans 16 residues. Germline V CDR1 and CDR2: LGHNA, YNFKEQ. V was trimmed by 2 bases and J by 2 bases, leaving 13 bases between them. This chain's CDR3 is CASSQHRISGNQPQHF. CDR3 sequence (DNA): TGTGCCAGCAGCCAACACAGGATCTCGGGCAATCAGCCCCAGCATTTT.

For the CDR3, the DNA is TGTGCCAGCAAGTCCACGGGGGGGTACTCCTACAATGAGCAGTTCTTC. Amino acid sequence: CASKSTGGYSYNEQFF. The chain joins TRBV28 to TRBJ2-1; 8 positions agree with TRBD2. The CDR3 runs 16 residues. With V trimmed by 7 bases and J by 0 bases, 8 bases remained unmatched. CDR1 and CDR2 from the germline V gene are MDHEN and SYDVKM. Full variable domain (missing parts from reference TRBV28 and TRBJ2-1): DVKVTQSSRYLVKRTGEKVFLECVQDMDHENMFWYRQDPGLGLRLIYFSYDVKMKEKGDIPEGYSVSREKKERFSLILESASTNQTSMYLCASKSTGGYSYNEQFFGPGTRLTVL.

CDR3 sequence: CASSLSPPLPGGGYGYTF. The CDR3 DNA is TGTGCCAGCAGTTTATCGCCCCCCCTTCCAGGCGGGGGCTATGGCTACACCTTC. The genes are TRBV27 and TRBJ1-2, with a weak D call TRBD1 (5 bases). The CDR3 length is 18 residues. Trimming shortened V by 0 bases and J by 4 bases, and 21 bases separated the two germline ends. The germline V gene has CDR1 MNHEY and CDR2 SMNVEV (reference sequence).

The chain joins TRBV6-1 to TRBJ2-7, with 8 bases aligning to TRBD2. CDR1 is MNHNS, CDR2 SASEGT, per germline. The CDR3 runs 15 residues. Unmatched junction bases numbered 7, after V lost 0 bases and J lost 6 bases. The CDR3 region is CASSEAGAGGLEQYF. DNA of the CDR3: TGTGCCAGCAGTGAAGCAGGGGCGGGGGGACTCGAGCAGTACTTC.

DNA of the CDR3: TGTGCCAGCAGCCCATTGGCCGGGACTAGCGGCACAGATACGCAGTATTTT. As protein: CASSPLAGTSGTDTQYF. The V gene is TRBV9, the J gene TRBJ2-3; 10 bases match TRBD2. The germline gives CDR1 SGDLS, CDR2 YYNGEE. J gave up 1 base and V 4 bases, and 9 bases lay outside the gene matches. The CDR3 is made up of 17 amino acids.

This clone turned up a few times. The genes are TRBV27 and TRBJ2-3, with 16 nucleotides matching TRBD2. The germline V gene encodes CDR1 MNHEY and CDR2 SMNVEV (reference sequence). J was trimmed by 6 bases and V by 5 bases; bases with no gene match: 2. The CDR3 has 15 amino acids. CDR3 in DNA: TGTGCCAGCAGTCTGGGACTAGCGGGAGGGGATACGCAGTATTTT. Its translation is CASSLGLAGGDTQYF.